This T cell receptor (beta chain) was captured by sequencing in a study of blood T cell repertoires in COVID-19. The overall study: From T cells, B-cell-depleted T cells, or PBMCs came the material, which was cDNA or gDNA.

Some clones are missing from TCRdb's copy, which holds only in-frame ones; the method was immunoSEQ multiplex PCR. The table records about 81,000 clones, around 80% of them present only once. CDR3 length: 15 residues. The V end was cut by 1 base, the J end by 4 bases, with 11 bases between. CDR1 LGHNA and CDR2 YNFKEQ come from the germline V gene. The chain links TRBV4-2 to TRBJ1-3; D ambiguous. Sequencing input: peripheral blood. The sequence was collected from a human donor in a cohort sampled during active COVID-19. The CDR3 DNA reads as TGTGCCAGCAGCCAAGTCGAGAGCTTAGGAAACACCATATATTTT. This codes for CASSQVESLGNTIYF.